Below, 8 T cell receptor beta chains from the same sample are listed, as sequenced in a study of T cell changes during pregnancy in multiple sclerosis. Clones were read by immunoSEQ multiplex PCR, and TCRdb kept only the in-frame ones, dropping some. The sample has some 44,000 clones, approximately 90% seen once; the top ten hold 1.2%. Source: CD4+ T cells from peripheral blood mononuclear cells, taken in the second trimester of pregnancy. The receptors derive from a female donor with multiple sclerosis, enrolled in a pregnancy study.

This clone was recorded once. The chain is built from TRBV7-9 and TRBJ2-7; no reliable D call. Looked up from germline, CDR1 is SEHNR and CDR2 is FQNEAQ (reference sequence). CDR3 length: 14 residues. V lost 1 base, J lost 1 base, and 8 bases lay in between. In nucleotides, the CDR3 is TGTGCCAGCAGCTTAGATAGTGGTTCCTACGAGCAGTACTTC. Its protein is CASSLDSGSYEQYF.

The chain is built from TRBV5-1 and TRBJ2-6; 8 bases are a match to TRBD2. V lost 0 bases, J lost 0 bases, and 5 bases stayed unmatched. The germline gives CDR1 SGHRS, CDR2 YFSETQ. The CDR3 contains 18 residues. CDR3 DNA: TGCGCCAGCAGCTTGGCCGTAGCGGGGTTCTCTGGGGCCAACGTCCTGACTTTC. Amino acid sequence: CASSLAVAGFSGANVLTF.

The chain uses TRBV27 and TRBJ2-4; 8 bases are shared with TRBD1. Trimming at V came to 5 bases and at J to 3 bases, leaving 9 bases not matched to a gene. Germline V gene sequence: CDR1 MNHEY, CDR2 SMNVEV (reference sequence). The CDR3 runs 16 residues. CDR3 sequence reads: CASSTHQGAVKNIQYF. The CDR3 DNA reads as TGTGCCAGCAGTACACACCAGGGGGCTGTCAAAAACATTCAGTACTTC.

The rearrangement uses TRBV11-2 and TRBJ2-7, with 12 bases that match TRBD2. The CDR3 sequence is 15 residues long. The V gene end was trimmed by 4 bases and the J gene end by 2 bases; junction bases not matched to a gene: 3. Per germline, CDR1 SGHAT and CDR2 FQNNGV. CDR3 sequence reads: CASSSSSGRAYEQYF. As DNA, the CDR3 is TGTGCCAGCAGCTCCTCTAGCGGGAGGGCCTACGAGCAGTACTTC.

V and J are TRBV7-2 and TRBJ2-7; D is unclear. Trimming left V 2 bases short and J 1 base short, with 9 bases between. CDR3 length: 14 residues. Germline CDR1 is SGHTA and CDR2 is FQGNSA. The CDR3 region has the DNA TGTGCCAGCAGCTTAAGACAATTTTCCTACGAGCAGTACTTC. It is translated as CASSLRQFSYEQYF. Drawing the rest from reference TRBV7-2 and TRBJ2-7, the complete variable domain is GAGVSQSPSNKVTEKGKDVELRCDPISGHTALYWYRQSLGQGLEFLIYFQGNSAPDKSGLPSDRFSAERTGGSVSTLTIQRTQQEDSAVYLCASSLRQFSYEQYFGPGTRLTVT.

The genes are TRBV5-1 and TRBJ2-5; D might be TRBD2 (5 bases). The J call may be mistaken, given a closer DNA end match to TRBJ2-7. The CDR3 loop spans 15 amino acids. Germline V CDR1 and CDR2: SGHRS, YFSETQ. CDR3 residues: CASSLEGRLAGEQYF. The CDR3 DNA is TGCGCCAGCAGCTTGGAAGGGCGGCTAGCCGGCGAGCAGTACTTC.

The gene calls are TRBV28 and TRBJ1-1; D not resolved. The length of the CDR3 is 13 residues. The V gene's germline CDR1 is MDHEN and CDR2 SYDVKM. V lost 4 bases, J lost 6 bases, and 12 bases lay in between. The CDR3 bases are TGTGCCAGCAGTTCCCCGGCTAGAGCTGAAGCTTTCTTT. Translated: CASSSPARAEAFF.

This clone has only one observation. The DNA of the CDR3 is TGTGCCAGCAGCGCCCTAGCGGGAGGGGAAGGAGCCCAGTACTTC. Protein: CASSALAGGEGAQYF. V usage is TRBV9 and J usage is TRBJ2-5, with 12 positions matching TRBD2. Per germline, CDR1 SGDLS and CDR2 YYNGEE. J gave up 9 bases and V 3 bases, and 9 bases lay outside the gene matches. The CDR3 sequence is 15 residues long.